The source of this T cell receptor (beta chain) is a study of blood T cell repertoires in COVID-19. Authors' analysis steps: Nucleated cell number was recorded as an estimate derived from reference gene primer amplification. The protocol was immunoSEQ multiplex PCR, while the TCRdb copy is restricted to in-frame clones and leaves out a portion. That table supplies the V and J calls and clone size; D and trimming were determined from the DNA. The sample records 55,000 or so clones, around 77% being singletons. V lost 3 bases to trimming and J lost 4 bases; unmatched junction nucleotides: 25. Germline CDR1 reads KGHSH; CDR2 reads LQKENI. This CDR3 is built from 21 residues.

This sequence was found in a man between 60 and 75 years old with acute or convalescent COVID-19. The chain is built from TRBV18 and TRBJ2-7, with 9 nucleotides matching TRBD1. The sample comprised peripheral blood. DNA of the CDR3: TGTGCCAGCTCACCTGGGACAGGGACGGCTTATGGGTCCTGGACTCCATACGAGCAGTACTTC. Residues: CASSPGTGTAYGSWTPYEQYF. The variable domain in full, completed from reference TRBV18 and TRBJ2-7, reads NAGVMQNPRHLVRRRGQEARLRCSPMKGHSHVYWYRQLPEEGLKFMVYLQKENIIDESGMPKERFSAEFPKEGPSILRIQQVVRGDSAAYFCASSPGTGTAYGSWTPYEQYFGPGTRLTVT.